This entry features one T cell receptor (beta chain) sequence. The antigen remains undetermined. Data came from immunoSEQ multiplex PCR; TCRdb stores just in-frame clones and leaves some out. The sample holds about 150,000 clones, roughly nine tenths seen once. This entry belongs to a study of T cell responses to AZD1222 COVID-19 vaccine. Study-wide results and caveats: Spike-spanning, vaccine-associated CD4 TCRs were dominant at 160-218 and 743-854. Spike-specific TCR breadth and depth went up after people got two AZD1222 doses. The repertoires were collected only after the peak T cell response. In a largely white British group with more females than males, clonal diversity was possibly underestimated.

This TCR was recovered from an adult in good health. This material consisted of peripheral blood, taken on day 0 of AZD1222 vaccination.

The CDR3 is CAISAPGQGTQYF. The CDR3, as DNA: TGTGCCATCAGTGCCCCAGGGCAAGGTACGCAGTATTTT. The V gene is TRBV10-3, the J gene TRBJ2-3, with TRBD1 as a possible D gene (5 bases). The length of the CDR3 is 13 residues. The V gene's germline CDR1 is ENHRY and CDR2 SYGVKD. The V and J ends lost 4 bases and 8 bases respectively, with 13 bases between them.